Sequencing of this T cell receptor (beta chain) was carried out in a study of radiotherapy plus CTLA-4 blockade in lung cancer. Study details: Objective response was observed in roughly 17% of patients, and disease control in 31%.

Germline loops: CDR1 MDHEN, CDR2 SYDVKM. V lost 9 bases, J lost 3 bases, and 21 bases lay in between. CDR3 length: 15 amino acids. Note on this clone: What it binds is not known.

CTLA-4 blockade using ipilimumab, together with focal radiation, was received by patients with chemo-refractory metastatic non-small-cell lung cancer. Study-level results: Among reported predictors of response, early blood T cell clone dynamics with interferon-beta performed best. In blood, tumor-derived TCR clones expanded after radiotherapy plus ipilimumab.

Repertoires were generated with immunoSEQ multiplex PCR, while TCRdb's copy carries only in-frame clones and drops some. The data hold tens of thousands of clones, with just over 85% observed a single time. The specimen comprised peripheral blood, sampled from a patient treated with radiotherapy plus ipilimumab. V is TRBV28 and J is TRBJ2-7, with TRBD2 as a possible D gene (6 bases). This receptor was obtained from a human donor with non-small cell lung cancer whose response to radiotherapy plus ipilimumab could not be evaluated. The CDR3 sequence: CASTITGTGVYEQYF. As DNA, the CDR3 is TGTGCCAGTACTATTACCGGGACTGGAGTCTACGAGCAGTACTTC.